The present T cell receptor (beta chain) was sequenced within a study of T-cell reconstitution after alpha-beta-depleted transplantation in children. J was trimmed by 1 base and V by 9 bases; bases with no gene match: 7. The CDR3 consists of 14 residues. Germline V lookup: CDR1 MNHNS, CDR2 SASEGT. This clonotype showed up just a few times. Unique molecular identifiers were incorporated during preparation of the TCRbeta library. Via MiXCR, TCRdb re-called the PCR reads, giving one row per CDR3 protein. The table includes approximately 520,000 distinct CDR3 sequences, approximately 32% detected once. The chain links TRBV6-1 to TRBJ1-1, with TRBD1 matching 8 bases. The sample in question was PBMCs from the stem cell graft donor, obtained from the stem cell graft. The source is a human donor who donated a stem cell graft to a child with aplastic anemia. The CDR3 nucleotides are TGTGCCAGTAAAGCGGGACAGGCGAACACTGAAGCTTTCTTT. It is translated as CASKAGQANTEAFF.